This TCR beta chain is drawn from a study of blood T cell repertoires in COVID-19. Study background: The cDNA or gDNA used as material had been derived from T cells, B-cell-depleted T cells, or PBMCs.

The CDR3 contains 16 residues. The J segment lost 4 bases and the V segment lost 6 bases, leaving 15 bases of the junction unmatched. CDR1 and CDR2 (germline): LGHNT, FRNRAP. Measured with immunoSEQ multiplex PCR; TCRdb has only the in-frame clones, and not every one. The data contain over 200,000 clones, approximately 80% of them singletons. The chain recombines TRBV12-5 with TRBJ2-7; 7 positions agree with TRBD1. This receptor was identified in a woman of 80 years or more with active or convalescent COVID-19. Sequencing input: peripheral blood. Here the CDR3 DNA reads TGTGCTAGTGGAGGGGCCAGGGGGACCGGTACTTACGAGCAGTACTTC. Residues: CASGGARGTGTYEQYF. Based on the CDR3 plus reference TRBV12-5 and TRBJ2-7, the full variable domain is DARVTQTPRHKVTEMGQEVTMRCQPILGHNTVFWYRQTMMQGLELLAYFRNRAPLDDSGMPKDRFSAEMPDATLATLKIQPSEPRDSAVYFCASGGARGTGTYEQYFGPGTRLTVT.